Listed below are T cell receptor beta chains from one sample, sequenced in a study of identical twins. MiXCR, applied by TCRdb to the 5' RACE reads, yields one record per CDR3 protein. The table includes more than 200,000 distinct CDR3 sequences, roughly an eighth detected once. The sequenced sample consisted of memory (CD45RO+) T cells sorted from blood. The receptors originated from a young woman in good health. Each CDR3 is given with its conserved first and last residue. The D gene is left open where the match is weak. The listing skips clone size in some rows; elsewhere it reads once, few, many or a size class.

j_call v_call clone_size cdr3_length d_call cdr3_nt cdr3_aa
TRBJ2-7 TRBV9 many 13 NA TGTGCCAGCAGCGTAGAACAGGCCGGCGAGCAGTACTTC CASSVEQAGEQYF
TRBJ2-1 TRBV6-5 few 15 TRBD2 TGTGCCAGCAGTTACCAAGGGGCGGGAGGCGATGAGCAGTTCTTC CASSYQGAGGDEQFF
TRBJ2-3 TRBV20-1 few 15 TRBD2 TGCAGTGCTAGAGATCGGCGGGGAGGGGAGCTGGGGCAGTATTTT CSARDRRGGELGQYF
TRBJ2-1 TRBV6-2/TRBV6-3 NA 17 NA TGTGCCAGCAGCGGCCGTTCTCCGGGACTCACAAGGAATGAGCAGTTCTTC CASSGRSPGLTRNEQFF
TRBJ1-1 TRBV6-6 NA 13 NA TGTGCCAGAAGTTTAATGGAGAACACTGAAGCTTTCTTT CARSLMENTEAFF
TRBJ1-5 TRBV6-5 many 12 NA TGTGCCAGCAGTGCCTTGGGGCAGCCCCAGCATTTT CASSALGQPQHF
TRBJ2-2 TRBV6-1 few 14 NA TGTGCCAGCAGCCGCAGCGGGAACACCGGGGAGCTGTTTTTT CASSRSGNTGELFF
TRBJ2-1 TRBV4-1 few 17 NA TGCGCCAGCAGCCAAGACAGTGGCGAGGCCGCCTACAATGAGCAGTTCTTC CASSQDSGEAAYNEQFF
TRBJ2-7 TRBV6-5 few 16 NA TGTGCCAGCAGTTACTCGAAGGGGGGGCTCAACTACGAGCAGTACTTC CASSYSKGGLNYEQYF
TRBJ2-1 TRBV7-3 NA 13 NA TGTGCCAGCAGCCCCCAGTCCGGGACAAGCCCGTTCTTC CASSPQSGTSPFF
TRBJ1-4 TRBV12-3/TRBV12-4 NA 15 NA TGTGCCAGCAGTCCATTCGGGCGGGTTAATGAAAAACTGTTTTTT CASSPFGRVNEKLFF
TRBJ2-5 TRBV6-6 few 12 NA TGTGCCAGCAGGCGGGGTCAAGAGACCCAGTACTTC CASRRGQETQYF
TRBJ2-1 TRBV2 NA 15 TRBD2 TGTGCCAGCAGGGGGAGCGGGGGGGCGTTCAATGAGCAGTTCTTC CASRGSGGAFNEQFF
TRBJ2-3 TRBV3-1 NA 17 TRBD2 TGTGCCACCTGCCAAGGGCCCTCTAGCGGGGAGACAGATACGCAGTATTTT CATCQGPSSGETDTQYF
TRBJ2-1 TRBV24-1 NA 14 TRBD2 TGTGCCACCAGTCCAGCGGGGGCCGTCAATGAGCAGTTCTTC CATSPAGAVNEQFF
TRBJ1-1 TRBV28 NA 16 NA TGTGCCAGCAGTTTGGGTTTAGGGCGGGGTCGCCTGGGGGCTTTCTTT CASSLGLGRGRLGAFF
TRBJ2-1 TRBV20-1 NA 14 TRBD2 TGCAGTGCTCGACTAGCGGGACGCCACAATGAGCAGTTCTTC CSARLAGRHNEQFF
TRBJ2-5 TRBV11-2 many 15 TRBD2 TGTGCCAGCAGCTTTCTAGCGGGGCCACAAGAGACCCAGTACTTC CASSFLAGPQETQYF
TRBJ2-1 TRBV20-1 NA 17 TRBD2 TGCAGTGCTAGAGATCCCCTGTCGGGAGGTACCTACAATGAGCAGTTCTTC CSARDPLSGGTYNEQFF
TRBJ2-5 TRBV11-2 many 12 NA TGTGCCAGCAGCCTCGTGAGAGAGACCCAGTACTTC CASSLVRETQYF
TRBJ2-7 TRBV20-1 NA 12 TRBD1 TGCAGTGCTAGAGGGGACAGAGGTTGGCAGTACTTC CSARGDRGWQYF
TRBJ2-5 TRBV20-1 few 12 NA TGCAGTGCTAGTCCGATAGAAGAGACCCAGTACTTC CSASPIEETQYF
TRBJ2-3 TRBV20-1 NA 16 NA TGCAGTGCTCCGGTCCGGGGGCTTAAATGGATGGATACGCAGTATTTT CSAPVRGLKWMDTQYF
TRBJ2-3 TRBV2 many 13 NA TGTGCCAGTGGGGGCTACCGCACAGATACGCAGTATTTT CASGGYRTDTQYF
TRBJ2-3 TRBV15 NA 15 NA TGTGCCACCAGCAGAGATGCGGGACCGGGGAATACGCAGTATTTT CATSRDAGPGNTQYF
TRBJ2-1 TRBV20-1 many 16 TRBD2 TGCAGTGCTAGACCAGTAGCGGGAGGGCTTTTCAATGAGCAGTTCTTC CSARPVAGGLFNEQFF
TRBJ2-7 TRBV15 few 13 NA TGTGCCACCAGCAGAGATGAGGGTTACGAGCAGTACTTC CATSRDEGYEQYF
TRBJ2-7 TRBV7-8 few 13 TRBD2 TGTGCCAGCAGCCCCAGCAGCGGGGGCGAGCAGTACTTC CASSPSSGGEQYF
TRBJ2-5 TRBV20-1 NA 17 TRBD2 TGCAGTGCTAGAATACGACTAAGCGGGGGGGCCACGGAGACCCAGTACTTC CSARIRLSGGATETQYF
TRBJ1-2 TRBV12-3/TRBV12-4 few 12 NA TGTGCCAGCAGTTTCGAGGATTATGGCTACACCTTC CASSFEDYGYTF
TRBJ2-2 TRBV30 NA 16 NA TGTGCCTGGAGTGTAAACCCGCTAGGGGTGGTCGGGGAGCTGTTTTTT CAWSVNPLGVVGELFF
TRBJ2-7 TRBV20-1 once 12 NA TGCAGTGCCCAGTGGGGGGATTACGAGCAGTACTTC CSAQWGDYEQYF
TRBJ2-1 TRBV6-2/TRBV6-3 few 13 NA TGTGCCAGCATCCAGGACAAATACAATGAGCAGTTCTTC CASIQDKYNEQFF
TRBJ2-2 TRBV6-1 NA 15 TRBD1 TGTGCCAGCTTCCCCGGGGACAGGGGGGCGGGGGAGCTGTTTTTT CASFPGDRGAGELFF
TRBJ2-7 TRBV10-3 few 10 TRBD1 TGTGCCATCATTGGGGACAGGGGACGCTTC CAIIGDRGRF
TRBJ2-7 TRBV7-3 NA 16 TRBD1 TGTGCCAGCAGCCCCCTGCGCCCCGGGACAGACTACGAGCAGTACTTC CASSPLRPGTDYEQYF
TRBJ2-7 TRBV19 few 14 TRBD1 TGTGCCAGCAGTCGGACAGGGGGGTCCTACGAGCAGTACTTC CASSRTGGSYEQYF
TRBJ2-1 TRBV28 few 15 TRBD1 TGTGCCAGCAGAGAACCCGGGACAGGGGGCGGTGAGCAGTTCTTC CASREPGTGGGEQFF
TRBJ2-7 TRBV10-3 many 13 NA TGTGCCATCAGTGACGGGCAGTCCTACGAGCAGTACTTC CAISDGQSYEQYF
TRBJ2-7 TRBV7-9 few 14 TRBD1 TGTGCCAGCAGCCACGGGACAGGGGATCTCGAGCAGTACTTC CASSHGTGDLEQYF
TRBJ2-3 TRBV7-2 few 12 TRBD2 TGTGCCAGCAGACTAGCGGGAGGCACGCAGTATTTT CASRLAGGTQYF
TRBJ2-3 TRBV6-1 few 13 NA TGTGCCAGCAGTGAAGCGCCCGGGGATACGCAGTATTTT CASSEAPGDTQYF
TRBJ2-7 TRBV3-1 few 13 TRBD1 TGTGCCAGCCGGGGACAGGGGATACCCGAGCAGTACTTC CASRGQGIPEQYF
TRBJ2-5 TRBV3-1 many 17 NA TGTGCCAGCAGCCAAGGGCCTTGGGCAGATCGCTGGGAGACCCAGTACTTC CASSQGPWADRWETQYF
TRBJ1-1 TRBV6-2/TRBV6-3 NA 13 NA TGTGCCAGCAGCGCCCCTAGGTACACTGAAGCTTTCTTT CASSAPRYTEAFF
TRBJ2-5 TRBV5-6 NA 17 TRBD2 TGTGCCAGCAGCAAGGCTGTGCGGGAGTTAGTCATGGAGACCCAGTACTTC CASSKAVRELVMETQYF
TRBJ1-2 TRBV5-1 few 12 NA TGCGCCAGCAGCCTCGACGCAGCGGGCTACACCTTC CASSLDAAGYTF
TRBJ2-7 TRBV5-4 few 15 TRBD2 TGTGCCAGCAGCTCGCAGCTAGCGGGAGTGAGCGAGCAGTACTTC CASSSQLAGVSEQYF
TRBJ2-5 TRBV5-1 NA 15 TRBD1 TGCGCCAGCAGCTTAGCACAGGGGGTCGAAGAGACCCAGTACTTC CASSLAQGVEETQYF